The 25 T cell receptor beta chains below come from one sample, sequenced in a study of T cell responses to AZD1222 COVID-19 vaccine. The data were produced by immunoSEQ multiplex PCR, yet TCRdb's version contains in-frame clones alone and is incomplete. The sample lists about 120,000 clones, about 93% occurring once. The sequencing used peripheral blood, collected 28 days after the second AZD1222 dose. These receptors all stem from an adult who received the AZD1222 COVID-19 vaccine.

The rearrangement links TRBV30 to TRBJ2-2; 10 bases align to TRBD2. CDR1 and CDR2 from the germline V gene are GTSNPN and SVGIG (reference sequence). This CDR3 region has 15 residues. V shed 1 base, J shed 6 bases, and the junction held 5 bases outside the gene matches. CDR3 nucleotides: TGTGCCTGGAGTGCAGGGACTAGCGACCCCGGGGAGCTGTTTTTT. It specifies CAWSAGTSDPGELFF.

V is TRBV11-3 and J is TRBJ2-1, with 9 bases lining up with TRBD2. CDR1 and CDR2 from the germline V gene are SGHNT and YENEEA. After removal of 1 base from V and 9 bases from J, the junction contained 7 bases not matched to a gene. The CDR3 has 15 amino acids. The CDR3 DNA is TGTGCCAGCAGCTTAGTAGGCGGGGGGGCCGGTGAGCAGTTCTTC. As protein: CASSLVGGGAGEQFF.

For the CDR3, the DNA is TGCAGCGTTGAAGAGGCTAGCGGGCACTCCTACGAGCAGTACTTC. Translated: CSVEEASGHSYEQYF. This chain uses TRBV29-1 with TRBJ2-7; 8 positions match TRBD2. The J segment lost 0 bases and the V segment lost 0 bases, leaving 4 bases of the junction unmatched. Germline V gene data show CDR1 as SQVTM and CDR2 as ANQGSEA. The CDR3 covers 15 residues.

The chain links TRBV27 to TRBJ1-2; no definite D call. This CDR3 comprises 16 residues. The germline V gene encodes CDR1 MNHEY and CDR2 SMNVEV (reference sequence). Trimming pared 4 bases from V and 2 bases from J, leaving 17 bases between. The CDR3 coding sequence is TGTGCCAGCAGTTCCACTGGCAGACTCCTAAACTATGGCTACACCTTC. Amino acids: CASSSTGRLLNYGYTF.

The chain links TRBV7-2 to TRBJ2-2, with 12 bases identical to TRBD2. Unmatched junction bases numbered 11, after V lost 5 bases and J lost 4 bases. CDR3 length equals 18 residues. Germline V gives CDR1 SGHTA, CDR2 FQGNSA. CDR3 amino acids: CASSPRLAGEGATGELFF. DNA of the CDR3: TGTGCCAGCAGCCCCCGACTAGCGGGAGAAGGAGCCACCGGGGAGCTGTTTTTT.

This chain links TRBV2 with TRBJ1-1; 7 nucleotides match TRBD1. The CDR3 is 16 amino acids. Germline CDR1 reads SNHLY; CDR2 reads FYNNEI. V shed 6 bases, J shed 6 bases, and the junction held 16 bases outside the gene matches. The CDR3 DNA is TGTGCCAGCAGCCTGGTAATACAGGGGATGGGGGCTGAAGCTTTCTTT. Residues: CASSLVIQGMGAEAFF.

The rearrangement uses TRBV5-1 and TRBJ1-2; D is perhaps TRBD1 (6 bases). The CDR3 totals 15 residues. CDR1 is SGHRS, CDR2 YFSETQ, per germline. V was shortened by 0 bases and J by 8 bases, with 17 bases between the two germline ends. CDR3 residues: CASSLVSGDHLGYTF. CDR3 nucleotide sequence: TGCGCCAGCAGCTTGGTCTCAGGGGACCACCTGGGCTACACCTTC.

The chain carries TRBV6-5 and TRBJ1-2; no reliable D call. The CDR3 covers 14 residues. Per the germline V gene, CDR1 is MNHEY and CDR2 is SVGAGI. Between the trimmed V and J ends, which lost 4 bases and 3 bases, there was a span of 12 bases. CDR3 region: CASSLAEKDYGYTF. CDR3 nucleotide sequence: TGTGCCAGCAGTTTGGCAGAAAAGGACTATGGCTACACCTTC.

CDR3 amino acids: CASSSTNYGYTF. DNA of the CDR3: TGTGCCAGCAGTTCGACGAACTATGGCTACACCTTC. This chain uses TRBV6-5 with TRBJ1-2; no definite D call. The V and J ends lost 4 bases and 2 bases respectively, with 5 bases between them. The CDR3 totals 12 residues. The germline V gene encodes CDR1 MNHEY and CDR2 SVGAGI.

The DNA for the CDR3 is TGTGCCAGCAGCTTGTTAGGACAGGGATGGGGGGAGCTGTTTTTT. The encoded protein is CASSLLGQGWGELFF. V gene TRBV7-2 combines with J gene TRBJ2-2; 8 positions agree with TRBD1. There are 15 residues in the CDR3. Per germline, CDR1 SGHTA and CDR2 FQGNSA. V was clipped by 3 bases and J by 8 bases; unmatched bases: 8.

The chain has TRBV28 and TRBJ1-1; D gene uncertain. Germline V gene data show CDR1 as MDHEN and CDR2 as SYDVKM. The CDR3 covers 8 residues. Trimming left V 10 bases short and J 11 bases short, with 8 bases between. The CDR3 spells CAITQAFF. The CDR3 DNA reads TGTGCCATTACGCAGGCTTTCTTT.

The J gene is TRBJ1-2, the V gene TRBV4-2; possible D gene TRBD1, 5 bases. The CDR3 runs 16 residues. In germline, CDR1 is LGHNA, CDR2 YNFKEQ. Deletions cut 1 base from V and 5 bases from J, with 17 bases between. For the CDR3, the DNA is TGTGCCAGCAGCCAAGGACCCTGGGACCCCCGATATGGCTACACCTTC. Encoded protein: CASSQGPWDPRYGYTF.

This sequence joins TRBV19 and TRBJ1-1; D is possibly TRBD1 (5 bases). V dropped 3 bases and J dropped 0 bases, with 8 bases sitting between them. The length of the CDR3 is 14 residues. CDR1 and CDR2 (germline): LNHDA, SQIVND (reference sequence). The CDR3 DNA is TGTGCCAGTAGTATGTCAGGGATGAACACTGAAGCTTTCTTT. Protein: CASSMSGMNTEAFF.

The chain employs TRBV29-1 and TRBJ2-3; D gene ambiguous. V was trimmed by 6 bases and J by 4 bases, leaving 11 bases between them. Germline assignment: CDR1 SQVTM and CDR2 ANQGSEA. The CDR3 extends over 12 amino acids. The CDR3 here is CSVRKTSDTQYF. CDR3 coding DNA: TGCAGCGTGCGCAAGACTTCAGATACGCAGTATTTT.

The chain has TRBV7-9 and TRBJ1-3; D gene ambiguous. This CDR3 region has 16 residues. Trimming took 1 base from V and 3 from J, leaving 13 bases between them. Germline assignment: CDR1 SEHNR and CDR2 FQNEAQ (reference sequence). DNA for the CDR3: TGTGCCAGCAGCTTAGACCCGGGAGCCTATGGAAACACCATATATTTT. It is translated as CASSLDPGAYGNTIYF.

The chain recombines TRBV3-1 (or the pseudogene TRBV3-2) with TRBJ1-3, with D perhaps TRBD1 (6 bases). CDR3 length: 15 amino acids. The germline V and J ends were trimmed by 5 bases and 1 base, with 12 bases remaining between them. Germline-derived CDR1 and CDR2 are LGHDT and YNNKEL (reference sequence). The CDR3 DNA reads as TGTGCCAGCAGCTTTCGGACAGAATCTGGAAACACCATATATTTT. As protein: CASSFRTESGNTIYF.

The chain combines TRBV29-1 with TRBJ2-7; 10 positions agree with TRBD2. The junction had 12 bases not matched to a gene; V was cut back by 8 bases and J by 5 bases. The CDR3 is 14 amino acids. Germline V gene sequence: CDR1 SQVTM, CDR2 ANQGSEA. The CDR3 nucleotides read TGCAGCACATTGATAGCGGGAGGTCCCAACGAGCAGTACTTC. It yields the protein CSTLIAGGPNEQYF.

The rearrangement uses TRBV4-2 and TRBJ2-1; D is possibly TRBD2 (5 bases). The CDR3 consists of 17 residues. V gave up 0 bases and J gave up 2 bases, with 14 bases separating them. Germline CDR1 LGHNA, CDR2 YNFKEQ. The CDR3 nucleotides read TGTGCCAGCAGCCAAGATTATGGCGGGCCCCCCTACAATGAGCAGTTCTTC. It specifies CASSQDYGGPPYNEQFF.

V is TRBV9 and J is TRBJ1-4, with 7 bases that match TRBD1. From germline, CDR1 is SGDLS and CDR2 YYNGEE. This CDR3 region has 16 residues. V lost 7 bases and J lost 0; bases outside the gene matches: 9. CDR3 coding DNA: TGTGCCAGCTCCAGCACGGGACAGCCAACTAATGAAAAACTGTTTTTT. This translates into CASSSTGQPTNEKLFF.

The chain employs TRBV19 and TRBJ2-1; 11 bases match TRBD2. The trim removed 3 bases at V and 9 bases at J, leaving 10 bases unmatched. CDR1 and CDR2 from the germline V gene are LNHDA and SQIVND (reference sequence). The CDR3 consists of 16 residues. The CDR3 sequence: CASSMNLAGGPVEQFF. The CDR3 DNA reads TGTGCCAGTAGTATGAACCTAGCGGGAGGACCGGTTGAGCAGTTCTTC.

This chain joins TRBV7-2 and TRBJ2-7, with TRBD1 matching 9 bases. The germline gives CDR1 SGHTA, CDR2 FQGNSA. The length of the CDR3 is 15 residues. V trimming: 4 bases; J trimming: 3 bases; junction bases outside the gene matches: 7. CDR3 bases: TGTGCCAGCAGCTCATCCGGGACAGGGAGCTACGAGCAGTACTTC. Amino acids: CASSSSGTGSYEQYF.

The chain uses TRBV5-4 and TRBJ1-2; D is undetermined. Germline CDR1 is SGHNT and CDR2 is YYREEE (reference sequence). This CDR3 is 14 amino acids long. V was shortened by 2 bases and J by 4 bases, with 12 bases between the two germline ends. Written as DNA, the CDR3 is TGTGCCAGCAGCTTTCCCTCGGAGCCCTATGGCTACACCTTC. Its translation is CASSFPSEPYGYTF.

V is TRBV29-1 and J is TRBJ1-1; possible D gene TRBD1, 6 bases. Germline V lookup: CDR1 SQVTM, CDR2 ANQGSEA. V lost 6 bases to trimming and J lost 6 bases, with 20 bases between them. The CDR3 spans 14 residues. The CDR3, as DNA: TGCAGCGTGAGTTCGGGGGGCCTTCTCGCTGAAGCTTTCTTT. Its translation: CSVSSGGLLAEAFF.

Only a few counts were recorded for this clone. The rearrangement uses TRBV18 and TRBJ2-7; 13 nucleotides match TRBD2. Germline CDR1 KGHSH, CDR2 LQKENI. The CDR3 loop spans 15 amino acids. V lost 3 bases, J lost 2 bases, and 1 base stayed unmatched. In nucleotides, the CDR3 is TGTGCCAGCTCACCGGGACTAGCGGGAACCTACGAGCAGTACTTC. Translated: CASSPGLAGTYEQYF.

CDR3 bases: TGCGCCAGCAGCTTGGGACAGGTCACCAATGAAAAACTGTTTTTT. It encodes CASSLGQVTNEKLFF. This chain joins TRBV5-1 and TRBJ1-4; possibly TRBD1 for D (6 bases). V was pared by 0 bases and J by 5 bases, with 11 bases between. The CDR3 spans 15 residues. CDR1 SGHRS and CDR2 YFSETQ come from the germline V gene.